The 10 T cell receptor beta chains below come from one sample, sequenced in a study of CD8+CD57+ T cells in acquired aplastic anemia. Genomic DNA, serving as template, underwent TCR beta VDJ and CDR3 profiling. Via MiXCR, TCRdb re-called the reads, giving one row per CDR3 protein. The sample has some 200,000 distinct CDR3 sequences, around 49% seen once. Patients selected for sequencing had displayed CD8+CD57+ cell expansion by flow cytometry. Sequenced input: sorted CD4+, CD8+, or CD8+CD57+ T cells (not recorded which) from PBMCs. Source of these receptors: a human donor with aplastic anemia.

This clonotype was seen a handful of times. The gene calls are TRBV11-3 and TRBJ2-5, with a weak D call TRBD1 (5 bases). The CDR3 is made up of 14 amino acids. Germline V gives CDR1 SGHNT, CDR2 YENEEA. V dropped 1 base and J dropped 5 bases, with 11 bases sitting between them. The CDR3: CASSLGQDNETQYF. CDR3 sequence (DNA): TGTGCCAGCAGCTTAGGGCAGGACAATGAGACCCAGTACTTC. The variable domain in full, completed from reference TRBV11-3 and TRBJ2-5, reads EAGVVQSPRYKIIEKKQPVAFWCNPISGHNTLYWYLQNLGQGPELLIRYENEEAVDDSQLPKDRFSAERLKGVDSTLKIQPAELGDSAVYLCASSLGQDNETQYFGPGTRLLVL.

This clonotype was detected only a few times. The gene calls are TRBV3-1 and TRBJ1-4, with a weak D call TRBD1 (6 bases). CDR1 is LGHDT and CDR2 is YNNKEL in the germline V gene (reference sequence). The CDR3 is 16 amino acids. The V end lost 4 bases, the J end lost 5 bases, and 17 bases lay between the germline ends. The CDR3 region is CASSLLSGAGNEKLFF. In DNA form, the CDR3 reads TGTGCCAGCAGCCTTCTTTCGGGGGCTGGAAATGAAAAACTGTTTTTT.

This clonotype was counted at least ten times. The chain links TRBV20-1 to TRBJ1-1, with 7 bases lining up with TRBD1. This CDR3 region has 16 residues. Germline CDR1 is DFQATT and CDR2 is SNEGSKA (reference sequence). J was trimmed by 0 bases and V by 0 bases; bases with no gene match: 7. CDR3 nucleotide sequence: TGCAGTGCTAGAGATCAAAGGGGGCGAGTGAACACTGAAGCTTTCTTT. Encoded protein: CSARDQRGRVNTEAFF.

The V gene is TRBV12-3 or TRBV12-4, the J gene TRBJ2-4; no clear D gene. This CDR3 spans 15 amino acids. V dropped 1 base and J dropped 7 bases, with 14 bases sitting between them. The CDR3 DNA reads as TGTGCCAGCAGTTTAGTCTATCCTGGTCGGAACATTCAGTACTTC. This gives the protein CASSLVYPGRNIQYF.

The chain links TRBV3-1 to TRBJ1-6; 10 bases are a match to TRBD1. The CDR3 has 16 residues. V trimming: 4 bases; J trimming: 5 bases; junction bases outside the gene matches: 5. Germline lookup yields CDR1 LGHDT and CDR2 YNNKEL (reference sequence). CDR3 residues: CASSRGQGVDNSPLHF. CDR3 DNA sequence: TGTGCCAGCAGCCGCGGACAGGGGGTAGATAATTCACCCCTCCACTTT. Full variable domain (rest looked up from reference TRBV3-1 and TRBJ1-6): DTAVSQTPKYLVTQMGNDKSIKCEQNLGHDTMYWYKQDSKKFLKIMFSYNNKELIINETVPNRFSPKSPDKAHLNLHINSLELGDSAVYFCASSRGQGVDNSPLHFGNGTRLTVT.

This chain links TRBV7-3 with TRBJ1-1; no clear D. The ends were cut back, 0 bases at V and 1 base at J, with 6 bases in the middle. Germline loops: CDR1 SGHTA, CDR2 FQGTGA. The CDR3 extends over 14 amino acids. The CDR3: CASSLTPTNTEAFF. As DNA, the CDR3 is TGTGCCAGCAGCTTAACTCCCACGAACACTGAAGCTTTCTTT.

Of note for this clonotype: It may be a read error: a sequence one base away is much more abundant. The chain is built from TRBV28 and TRBJ2-7; D not resolved. Germline values: CDR1 MDHEN, CDR2 SYDVKM. This CDR3 contains 14 residues. The CDR3 sequence: CACSPQDGPYEQYF. CDR3 DNA: TGTGCCTGCAGTCCCCAGGACGGACCCTACGAGCAGTACTTC. Variable domain in full (rest from reference TRBV28 and TRBJ2-7): DVKVTQSSRYLVKRTGEKVFLECVQDMDHENMFWYRQDPGLGLRLIYFSYDVKMKEKGDIPEGYSVSREKKERFSLILESASTNQTSMYLCACSPQDGPYEQYFGPGTRLTVT.

The CDR3 DNA reads TGTGCCACCAGTGATTCTGACGAGACGGTGAACACTGAAGCTTTCTTT. This encodes CATSDSDETVNTEAFF. V usage is TRBV24-1 and J usage is TRBJ1-1; D ambiguous. This CDR3 has 16 amino acids. CDR1 is KGHDR and CDR2 is SFDVKD in the germline V gene. Trimming shortened V by 2 bases and J by 0 bases, and 12 bases separated the two germline ends.

The chain has TRBV5-1 and TRBJ1-2; the match to TRBD1 covers 7 bases. From germline, CDR1 is SGHRS and CDR2 YFSETQ. V lost 2 bases to trimming and J lost 0 bases; unmatched junction nucleotides: 4. This CDR3 has 15 residues. The CDR3 loop reads CASSFTGAPNYGYTF. Written as DNA, the CDR3 is TGCGCCAGCAGCTTTACAGGGGCTCCTAACTATGGCTACACCTTC.

This sequence joins TRBV7-9 and TRBJ1-1; 8 nucleotides match TRBD1. This CDR3 is built from 16 residues. Trimming took 2 bases from V and 6 from J; bases not matched to a gene: 11. Germline values: CDR1 SEHNR, CDR2 FQNEAQ (reference sequence). CDR3 amino acids: CASSLTGQGRYAEAFF. The CDR3 DNA follows: TGTGCCAGCAGCTTAACTGGACAGGGCCGGTACGCTGAAGCTTTCTTT.